This TCR beta chain stems from a study of cytomegalovirus exposure and HLA in healthy donors. Turning to the study itself: Per a later analysis, the roughly 670 first-cohort and some 110 validation repertoires shared one platform.

Points on this clone: Its antigen is unknown.

The protocol was immunoSEQ multiplex PCR, while the TCRdb copy is restricted to in-frame clones and leaves out a portion. Counted here are roughly 150,000 clones, roughly 92% occurring once; the ten biggest clones make up 0.6% to 0.8%. Study-level findings and limits: Most TCR sequences were uncommon, yet certain public TCRs appeared in many donors. CMV antigen specificity was confirmed in vitro for three CMV-associated chains. The study recorded fewer than 200 TCR beta chains that were cytomegalovirus-associated.

This TCR was recovered from a young man in good health and CMV-seronegative. Sequenced: PBMCs.

DNA for the CDR3: TGTGCCAGCAGCTTAAACAGGGCCCCTGAAGCTTTCTTT. It yields the protein CASSLNRAPEAFF. The chain has TRBV5-4 and TRBJ1-1; tentative D call: TRBD1 (6 bases). The germline V and J ends were trimmed by 2 bases and 6 bases, with 11 bases remaining between them. Germline V gene lookup returns CDR1 SGHNT and CDR2 YYREEE (reference sequence). The CDR3 spans 13 residues.